The 9 T cell receptor beta chains below were found in one sample sequenced in a study of blood T cell repertoires in COVID-19. Some clones are missing from TCRdb's copy, which holds only in-frame ones; the method was immunoSEQ multiplex PCR. This table holds 95,000 to 120,000 clones, 70% to 90% found once. The sequenced sample consisted of peripheral blood. The receptors stem from a man aged 35-49 years with acute or convalescent COVID-19.

The chain carries TRBV5-1 and TRBJ2-7; 8 nucleotides match TRBD1. This CDR3 has 13 residues. The V gene's germline CDR1 is SGHRS and CDR2 YFSETQ. V shed 4 bases and J 4 bases; nucleotides not matched to a gene: 4. The CDR3 DNA follows: TGCGCCAGCAGCCCGGGGGACAGGTACGAGCAGTACTTC. It specifies CASSPGDRYEQYF.

This chain connects TRBV7-8 to TRBJ1-5; maybe TRBD1 (5 bases). Germline CDR1 reads SGHVS; CDR2 reads FQNEAQ. The CDR3 contains 15 residues. Trimming shortened V by 2 bases and J by 1 base, and 9 bases separated the two germline ends. CDR3 sequence reads: CASSLRRDSNQPQHF. The CDR3 region has the DNA TGTGCCAGCAGCTTACGGAGGGACAGCAATCAGCCCCAGCATTTT.

V is TRBV5-6 and J is TRBJ1-2, with 7 bases matching TRBD1. The CDR3 totals 14 residues. V trimming: 5 bases; J trimming: 7 bases; junction bases outside the gene matches: 11. The V gene's germline CDR1 is SGHDT and CDR2 YYEEEE. The CDR3 loop reads CASSSFDRAFGYTF. The CDR3 DNA reads as TGTGCCAGCAGTTCCTTCGACAGGGCTTTTGGCTACACCTTC.

The chain is built from TRBV19 and TRBJ1-1; 7 bases agree with TRBD1. Germline V gene data show CDR1 as LNHDA and CDR2 as SQIVND (reference sequence). This CDR3 has 18 residues. The V segment lost 6 bases and the J segment 3 bases; nucleotides outside the gene matches: 19. CDR3 nucleotide sequence: TGTGCCAGTAGCGCCAGCGACAGGGCGGGTTACGGGGACACTGAAGCTTTCTTT. It is translated as CASSASDRAGYGDTEAFF.

The J gene is TRBJ1-1, the V gene TRBV18; no definite D call. This CDR3 contains 14 residues. Trimming cost V 5 bases and J 1 base, with 11 bases left between them. The germline V gene has CDR1 KGHSH and CDR2 LQKENI. The CDR3 sequence is CASSSVPGNTEAFF. As DNA, the CDR3 is TGTGCCAGCTCATCAGTCCCGGGGAACACTGAAGCTTTCTTT.

The chain has TRBV6-6 and TRBJ2-6; maybe TRBD2 (6 bases). Germline-derived CDR1 and CDR2 are MNHNY and SVGAGI (reference sequence). The V end was cut by 6 bases, the J end by 4 bases, with 13 bases between. The CDR3 has 15 amino acids. The CDR3 spells CASSPEGRGANVLTF. CDR3 DNA: TGTGCCAGCAGCCCGGAGGGGCGCGGGGCCAACGTCCTGACTTTC.

V is TRBV3-1 (or the pseudogene TRBV3-2) and J is TRBJ1-1; weak D call: TRBD1 (6 bases). The CDR3 sequence is 15 residues long. The V end lost 0 bases, the J end lost 10 bases, and 18 bases lay between the germline ends. From germline, CDR1 is LGHDT and CDR2 YNNKEL (reference sequence). The CDR3 bases are TGTGCCAGCAGCCAAGATTGGGGGGGGCAACTCGGAGCTTTCTTT. Encoded protein: CASSQDWGGQLGAFF.

This clone was found once. CDR3 sequence (DNA): TGTGCCAGCACCCAGCCACGGGGGGGCGCTTACACTGAAGCTTTCTTT. Translation: CASTQPRGGAYTEAFF. The rearrangement uses TRBV21-1 and TRBJ1-1. TRBV21-1 represents a pseudogene. The length of the CDR3 is 16 residues.

This clone was observed a single time. The rearrangement links TRBV5-1 to TRBJ2-7, with D tentatively TRBD1 (6 bases). The germline gives CDR1 SGHRS, CDR2 YFSETQ. The CDR3 has 16 residues. The V end lost 0 bases, the J end lost 0 bases, and 13 bases lay between the germline ends. CDR3 nucleotide sequence: TGCGCCAGCAGCTTGGCCGTCGGACAGCGCTCCTACGAGCAGTACTTC. It codes for CASSLAVGQRSYEQYF.